Listed below are T cell receptor beta chains from one sample, sequenced in a study of blood T cell repertoires in COVID-19. TCRdb keeps only in-frame clones here, not all; method: immunoSEQ multiplex PCR. The profile shows approximately 59,000 clones, about four fifths of them singletons. The sample taken for sequencing was peripheral blood. The receptors derive from an elderly woman with acute or convalescent COVID-19. CDR3s include the opening cysteine and the closing phenylalanine or tryptophan.

v_gene	j_gene	CDR3aa
TRBV29-1	TRBJ2-5	CSVKEGRETQYF
TRBV29-1	TRBJ2-2	CSVRFSPGTSERTTAGELFF
TRBV28	TRBJ1-6	CASKNGGGNDSPLHF
TRBV3-1/TRBV3-2	TRBJ2-7	CASSHDWTYEQYF
TRBV4-2	TRBJ2-2	CASSPALGLVWTRAGELFF
TRBV5-6	TRBJ1-1	CASSFGTGITEAFF
TRBV7-2	TRBJ1-1	CASKPGVNTEAFF
TRBV6-5	TRBJ2-1	CASSREGGRFNEQFF
TRBV2	TRBJ1-6	CASSEKEGSSPLHF
TRBV30	TRBJ1-3	CAWSVPGLGNTIYF
TRBV7-3	TRBJ2-7	CASSPRAKPFEQYF
TRBV4-1	TRBJ2-7	CASSQEPLGGEQYF
TRBV7-3	TRBJ2-1	CASSLNRGGGSYNEQFF
TRBV7-2	TRBJ1-5	CASSLIKTGNQPQHF
TRBV5-1	TRBJ2-2	CASSPASGYTGELFF
TRBV15	TRBJ2-7	CATSTRGGSYEQYF
TRBV7-6	TRBJ2-6	CASSPAGGLGPGANVLTF
TRBV5-5	TRBJ2-7	CASSLESVYEQYF
TRBV28	TRBJ2-1	CASSLGLAGSHEQFF
TRBV7-9	TRBJ2-1	CASSPLAEPWGEQFF
TRBV6-5	TRBJ1-2	CASSGGAGQIGYTF
TRBV7-9	TRBJ2-7	CASSYSGVSGVTYEQYF
TRBV7-2	TRBJ2-7	CASSLGIGTSEQYF
TRBV7-9	TRBJ2-3	CASSFPGEGALAGAQYF
TRBV5-1	TRBJ1-4	CASSDLSGQGEKLFF
TRBV5-1	TRBJ1-4	CASSLAPGREKLFF
TRBV6-2/TRBV6-3	TRBJ1-1	CASSPQWLNTEAFF
TRBV18	TRBJ1-6	CASSPGTGDSPLHF
TRBV4-1	TRBJ2-7	CASSQDEGASSYEQYF
TRBV6-4	TRBJ2-1	CASSDSAGGSSYNEQFF
TRBV11-3	TRBJ2-3	CASSLGSGRGEDTQYF
TRBV6-6	TRBJ2-3	CASTLGAGGSTDTQYF
TRBV7-9	TRBJ1-5	CASSLAGEGQPQHF
TRBV5-1	TRBJ2-1	CASSLLGSEQFF
TRBV7-8	TRBJ1-4	CASSMTRGPRQGEKLFF
TRBV12-5	TRBJ1-1	CASGLVRSLNTEAFF
TRBV30	TRBJ1-5	CAWSGLGSRSNQPQHF
TRBV24-1	TRBJ1-2	CATSASGFDGYTF
TRBV18	TRBJ1-6	CASSLKQGGESPLHF
TRBV30	TRBJ1-2	CAWSRAGGFNYGYTF
TRBV3-1/TRBV3-2	TRBJ2-1	CASSQAVGGRYEQFF
TRBV5-1	TRBJ2-1	CASSYQGSEQFF
TRBV7-2	TRBJ1-2	CASSSTGGNYGYTF
TRBV6-2/TRBV6-3	TRBJ1-1	CASSSYSSDRVTEAFF
TRBV5-6	TRBJ2-5	CASSFNLAGVQETQYF
TRBV28	TRBJ1-5	CASSLDSSYSNQPQHF
TRBV24-1	TRBJ1-2	CATSDSDRDGYTF
TRBV27	TRBJ2-7	CASGISGLPYEQYF
TRBV24-1	TRBJ1-5	CATSEGHNQPQHF
TRBV11-1	TRBJ2-2	CASSSGQSRGELFF